This TCR beta chain was identified during a study of T cell changes during pregnancy in multiple sclerosis. This clone was detected once. The data were produced by immunoSEQ multiplex PCR, yet TCRdb's version contains in-frame clones alone and is incomplete. Among tens of thousands of clones, just under 95% were seen once, and the ten largest hold roughly 0.81%. The CDR3 has 14 amino acids. V lost 0 bases to trimming and J lost 7 bases, with 14 bases between them. CDR1 is SGHRS, CDR2 YFSETQ, per germline. The J gene is TRBJ2-7, the V gene TRBV5-1, with D possibly TRBD1 on 6 matching bases. The starting material was peripheral blood, obtained in the third trimester of pregnancy. This sequence was found in a female donor with multiple sclerosis, enrolled in a pregnancy study. In DNA form, the CDR3 reads TGCGCCAGCAGCTTGGCTATAGGGGGTCTAGAGCAGTACTTC. This gives the protein CASSLAIGGLEQYF.